These T cell receptor beta chains were read from a single sample in a study of CD39 and CD103 CD8 tumor-infiltrating T cells. TCRdb's copy holds only in-frame clones and misses some; the assay was immunoSEQ multiplex PCR. The sample consists of roughly 1,200 clones, about 80% of them appearing once. The sequenced sample consisted of CD8+ T cells sorted from blood. The receptors were gathered from a human donor with head and neck squamous cell carcinoma. Each CDR3 is given with its conserved first and last residue. D genes are given only for firm matches. Expanded clones are given a class, and other clones once, few, many or no size at all.

j_call d_call clone_size v_call cdr3_aa cdr3_nt
TRBJ2-2 TRBD1 NA TRBV6-5 CASREQGPNTGELFF TGTGCCAGCAGGGAACAGGGGCCGAACACCGGGGAGCTGTTTTTT
TRBJ1-1 NA NA TRBV7-8 CASSYMNTEAFF TGTGCCAGCAGCTACATGAACACTGAAGCTTTCTTT
TRBJ1-2 NA NA TRBV7-2 CASSPRYQGPNYGYTF TGTGCCAGCAGCCCTAGATACCAGGGTCCTAACTATGGCTACACCTTC
TRBJ2-3 TRBD2 NA TRBV7-3 CASSVGGTDTQYF TGTGCCAGCAGCGTCGGGGGGACAGATACGCAGTATTTT
TRBJ2-2 NA NA TRBV30 CAWTAQDRATGELFF TGTGCCTGGACCGCACAAGACCGGGCGACCGGGGAGCTGTTTTTT
TRBJ2-7 NA NA TRBV9 CASSVEADNYEQYF TGTGCCAGCAGCGTAGAGGCGGACAACTACGAGCAGTACTTC
TRBJ2-2 NA NA TRBV5-4 CASSLGHSAIFRGELFF TGTGCCAGCAGCTTGGGACATTCGGCCATATTTCGCGGGGAGCTGTTTTTT
TRBJ2-5 TRBD1 once TRBV10-3 CAAKGDRVSETQYF TGTGCCGCTAAGGGGGACAGGGTATCGGAGACCCAGTACTTC
TRBJ1-1 TRBD1 NA TRBV19 CASSIGTGFLNTEAFF TGTGCCAGTAGTATCGGGACAGGGTTTTTGAACACTGAAGCTTTCTTT
TRBJ2-7 TRBD1 NA TRBV7-9 CASSPRTGPNYEQYF TGTGCCAGCAGCCCAAGGACAGGGCCCAACTACGAGCAGTACTTC
TRBJ2-3 TRBD1 NA TRBV30 CAWSALTTGFVTDTQYF TGTGCCTGGAGTGCGCTAACGACAGGGTTTGTCACAGATACGCAGTATTTT
TRBJ1-1 NA NA TRBV2 CASSGQEAFF TGTGCCAGCAGTGGACAGGAAGCTTTCTTT
TRBJ2-1 NA large TRBV11-2 CASSWATSTYNEQFF TGTGCCAGCAGTTGGGCCACCTCTACCTACAATGAGCAGTTCTTC
TRBJ1-5 TRBD1 NA TRBV28 CASSFPSSLRPDRGREYQPQHF TGTGCCAGCAGTTTCCCCAGCTCTCTACGACCGGACAGGGGGCGGGAGTATCAGCCCCAGCATTTT
TRBJ1-2 NA NA TRBV13 CASSSRTESGYTF TGTGCCAGCAGCTCTCGGACAGAGAGCGGCTACACCTTC
TRBJ2-5 NA NA TRBV2 CASSVLLAGETQYF TGTGCCAGCAGTGTTTTGCTAGCTGGGGAGACCCAGTACTTC
TRBJ2-1 NA once TRBV5-4 CASSFEQGRKNEQFF TGTGCCAGCAGCTTTGAACAGGGGAGGAAGAATGAGCAGTTCTTC
TRBJ2-7 NA NA TRBV30 CAWSDPAAYYEQYF TGTGCCTGGAGTGATCCAGCGGCATACTACGAGCAGTACTTC
TRBJ2-2 NA NA TRBV19 CASSILWTGELFF TGTGCCAGTAGTATTCTTTGGACCGGGGAGCTGTTTTTT
TRBJ2-1 NA NA TRBV11-2 CASRHPGLLSYNEQFF TGTGCCAGCAGGCACCCGGGACTTCTCTCCTACAATGAGCAGTTCTTC
TRBJ1-4 NA NA TRBV6-5 CASSYYRGAEKLFF TGTGCCAGCAGTTACTATAGAGGGGCGGAAAAACTGTTTTTT
TRBJ1-1 NA NA TRBV30 CAWSEMNTEAFF TGTGCCTGGAGTGAAATGAACACTGAAGCTTTCTTT
TRBJ2-5 NA NA TRBV7-2 CASSTVGTELETQYF TGTGCCAGCAGCACCGTCGGGACTGAGTTGGAGACCCAGTACTTC
TRBJ2-5 NA NA TRBV7-6 CASSTLGTQYF TGTGCCAGCAGTACCTTAGGGACCCAGTACTTC
TRBJ2-1 TRBD1 NA TRBV5-5 CASSQAAYSGGEQFF TGCGCCAGCAGCCAAGCCGCCTACTCAGGGGGCGAGCAGTTCTTC
TRBJ1-2 NA NA TRBV9 CASSARQDEPYGYTF TGTGCCAGCAGCGCCAGACAGGATGAACCTTATGGCTACACCTTC
TRBJ2-7 TRBD2 NA TRBV5-6 CASSLFWGFSSGVNHQQYF TGTGCCAGCAGCTTGTTCTGGGGTTTTTCTAGCGGGGTGAATCACCAGCAGTACTTC
TRBJ1-4 NA NA TRBV9 CASSEAEATNEKLFF TGTGCCAGCAGCGAAGCAGAAGCAACTAATGAAAAACTGTTTTTT
TRBJ2-7 NA few TRBV7-9 CASSLTEDGYEQYF TGTGCCAGCAGCTTGACGGAGGACGGCTACGAGCAGTACTTC
TRBJ2-4 NA NA TRBV29-1 CSVATGTGATIQYF TGCAGCGTTGCTACGGGAACCGGGGCAACCATTCAGTACTTC
TRBJ1-3 TRBD1 NA TRBV9 CASSEGDSSGNTIYF TGTGCCAGCAGCGAGGGGGACAGCTCTGGAAACACCATATATTTT
TRBJ2-7 NA NA TRBV28 CASSFVARAGEQYF TGTGCCAGCAGTTTCGTGGCCAGGGCTGGCGAGCAGTACTTC
TRBJ1-6 NA few TRBV30 CAWSVLGDNSPLHF TGTGCCTGGAGTGTATTAGGGGATAATTCACCCCTCCACTTT
TRBJ2-1 NA NA TRBV27 CASSPTGQMYNEQFF TGTGCCAGCAGTCCCACGGGTCAAATGTACAATGAGCAGTTCTTC
TRBJ1-1 TRBD1 NA TRBV30 CVWRLGQMNTEAFF TGTGTCTGGAGGTTGGGACAGATGAACACTGAAGCTTTCTTT
TRBJ2-5 NA NA TRBV7-9 CASSHLSQTQYF TGTGCCAGCAGCCATCTTTCTCAGACCCAGTACTTC
TRBJ2-5 NA NA TRBV7-3 CASSFGIRGGETQYF TGTGCCAGCAGCTTCGGGATTAGGGGTGGAGAGACCCAGTACTTC
TRBJ1-6 NA once TRBV7-9 CASSLGILSPLHF TGTGCCAGCAGCTTAGGGATCCTTTCACCCCTCCACTTT
TRBJ1-1 TRBD1 NA TRBV30 CAWRTGYDTEAFF TGTGCCTGGAGGACAGGGTACGACACTGAAGCTTTCTTT
TRBJ2-7 NA NA TRBV21-1 CASSKTGNSSYEQYF TGTGCCAGCAGCAAAACAGGGAACAGCTCCTACGAGCAGTACTTC
TRBJ2-7 NA NA TRBV5-6 CASSSGGNEQYF TGTGCCAGCAGCTCTGGGGGCAACGAGCAGTACTTC
TRBJ1-2 TRBD1 NA TRBV28 CASSLYRQGKNYGYTF TGTGCCAGCAGTTTATATAGACAGGGGAAAAACTATGGCTACACCTTC
TRBJ1-5 NA NA TRBV9 CASSPREGIDQPQHF TGTGCCAGCAGCCCTAGGGAGGGTATCGATCAGCCCCAGCATTTT
TRBJ2-7 NA NA TRBV7-8 CASSPTERPIWGSYEQYF TGTGCCAGCAGCCCGACCGAACGCCCTATCTGGGGCTCCTACGAGCAGTACTTC